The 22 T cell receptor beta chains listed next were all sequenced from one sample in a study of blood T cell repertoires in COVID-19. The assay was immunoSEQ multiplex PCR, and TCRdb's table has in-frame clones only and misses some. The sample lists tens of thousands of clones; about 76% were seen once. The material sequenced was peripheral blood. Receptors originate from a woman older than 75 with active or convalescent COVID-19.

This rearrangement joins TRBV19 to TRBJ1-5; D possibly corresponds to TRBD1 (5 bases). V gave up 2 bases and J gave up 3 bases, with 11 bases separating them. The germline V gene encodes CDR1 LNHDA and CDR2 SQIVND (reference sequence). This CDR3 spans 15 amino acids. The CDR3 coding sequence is TGTGCCAGTAGTATACGGAGGGACTTCAATCAGCCCCAGCATTTT. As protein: CASSIRRDFNQPQHF.

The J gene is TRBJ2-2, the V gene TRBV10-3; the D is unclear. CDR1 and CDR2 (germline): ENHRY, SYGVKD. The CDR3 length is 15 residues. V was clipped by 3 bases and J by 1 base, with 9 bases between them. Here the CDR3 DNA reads TGTGCCATCAGTGACTCGGCAGGGAACACCGGGGAGCTGTTTTTT. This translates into CAISDSAGNTGELFF.

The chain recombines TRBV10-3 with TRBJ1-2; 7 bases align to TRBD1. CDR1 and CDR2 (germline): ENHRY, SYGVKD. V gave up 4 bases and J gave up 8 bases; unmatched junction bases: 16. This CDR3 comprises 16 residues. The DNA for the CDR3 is TGTGCCATCAGTGCGGGACCCCGACAGGGAGGTAGCGGCTACACCTTC. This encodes CAISAGPRQGGSGYTF.

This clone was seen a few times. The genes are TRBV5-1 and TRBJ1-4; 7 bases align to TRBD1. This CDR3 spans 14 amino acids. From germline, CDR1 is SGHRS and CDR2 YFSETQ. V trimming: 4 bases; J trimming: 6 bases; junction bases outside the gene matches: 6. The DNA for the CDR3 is TGCGCCAGCAGCAGGGACAGTGGAGATGAAAAACTGTTTTTT. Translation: CASSRDSGDEKLFF.

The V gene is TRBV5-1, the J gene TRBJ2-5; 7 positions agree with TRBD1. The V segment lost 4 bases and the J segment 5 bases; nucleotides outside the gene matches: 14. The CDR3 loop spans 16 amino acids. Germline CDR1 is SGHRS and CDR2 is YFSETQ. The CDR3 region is CASSPGQPLMGETQYF. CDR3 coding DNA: TGCGCCAGCAGCCCGGGACAGCCCCTAATGGGGGAGACCCAGTACTTC.

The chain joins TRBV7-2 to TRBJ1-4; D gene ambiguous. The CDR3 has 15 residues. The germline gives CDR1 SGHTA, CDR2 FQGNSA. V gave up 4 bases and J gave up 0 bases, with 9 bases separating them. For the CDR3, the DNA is TGTGCCAGCAGCTCCGGACTTACAACTAATGAAAAACTGTTTTTT. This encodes CASSSGLTTNEKLFF.

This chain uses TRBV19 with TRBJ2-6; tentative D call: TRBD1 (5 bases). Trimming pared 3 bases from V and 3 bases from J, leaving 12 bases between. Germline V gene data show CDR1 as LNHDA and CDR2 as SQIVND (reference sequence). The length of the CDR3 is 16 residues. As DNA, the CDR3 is TGTGCCAGTAGTATTAGTGGCAGGGTTGGGGCCAACGTCCTGACTTTC. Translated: CASSISGRVGANVLTF.

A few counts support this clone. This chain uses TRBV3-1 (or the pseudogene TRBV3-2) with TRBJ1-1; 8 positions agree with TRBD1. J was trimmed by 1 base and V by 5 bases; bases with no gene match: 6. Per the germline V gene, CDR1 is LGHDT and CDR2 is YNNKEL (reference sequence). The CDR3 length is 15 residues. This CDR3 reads CASSAQDRGNTEAFF. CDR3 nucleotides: TGTGCCAGCAGCGCCCAAGACAGGGGGAACACTGAAGCTTTCTTT.

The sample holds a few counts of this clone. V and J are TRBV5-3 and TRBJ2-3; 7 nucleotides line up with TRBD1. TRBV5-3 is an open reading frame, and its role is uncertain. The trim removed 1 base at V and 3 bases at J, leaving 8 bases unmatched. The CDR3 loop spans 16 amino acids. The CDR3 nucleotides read TGTGCCAGAAGCTTGTTGGCCAGGGGGACGACAGATACGCAGTATTTT. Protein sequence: CARSLLARGTTDTQYF.

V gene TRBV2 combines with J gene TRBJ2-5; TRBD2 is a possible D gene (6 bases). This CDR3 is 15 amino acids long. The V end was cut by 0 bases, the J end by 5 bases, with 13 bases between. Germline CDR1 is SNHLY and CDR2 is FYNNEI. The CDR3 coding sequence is TGTGCCAGCAGTGAAGCGCGGGGCTCCGGGGAGACCCAGTACTTC. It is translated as CASSEARGSGETQYF.

The CDR3 reads CASSPHQTGISNYGYTF. CDR3 coding DNA: TGTGCCAGCAGTCCACACCAGACAGGGATTTCTAACTATGGCTACACCTTC. This chain uses TRBV27 with TRBJ1-2; 7 nucleotides align to TRBD1. Germline V gene lookup returns CDR1 MNHEY and CDR2 SMNVEV (reference sequence). This CDR3 is 17 amino acids long. V shed 5 bases and J 0 bases; nucleotides not matched to a gene: 12.

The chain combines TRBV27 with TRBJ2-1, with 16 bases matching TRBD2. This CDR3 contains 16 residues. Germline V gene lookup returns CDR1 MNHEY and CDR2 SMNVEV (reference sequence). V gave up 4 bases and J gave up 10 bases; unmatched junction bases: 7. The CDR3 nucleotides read TGTGCCAGCAGTTCCCCGGGACTAGCGGGGGGGGTGGAGCAGTTCTTC. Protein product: CASSSPGLAGGVEQFF.

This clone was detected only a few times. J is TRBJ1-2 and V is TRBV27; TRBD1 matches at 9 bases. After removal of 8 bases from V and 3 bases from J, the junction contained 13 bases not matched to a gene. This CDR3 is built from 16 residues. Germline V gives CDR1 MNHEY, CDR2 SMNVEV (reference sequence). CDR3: CASYGTGNNWDYGYTF. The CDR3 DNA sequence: TGTGCCAGCTATGGGACAGGGAATAATTGGGACTATGGCTACACCTTC.

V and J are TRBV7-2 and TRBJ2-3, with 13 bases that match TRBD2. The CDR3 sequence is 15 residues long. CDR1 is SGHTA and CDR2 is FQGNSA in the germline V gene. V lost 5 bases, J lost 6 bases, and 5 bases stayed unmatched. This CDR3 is CASSKTSGGADTQYF. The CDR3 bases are TGTGCCAGCAGCAAAACTAGCGGGGGGGCTGATACGCAGTATTTT.

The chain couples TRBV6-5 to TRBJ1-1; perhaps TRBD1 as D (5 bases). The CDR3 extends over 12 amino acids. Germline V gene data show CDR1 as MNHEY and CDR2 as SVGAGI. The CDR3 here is CAAGQGAAEAFF. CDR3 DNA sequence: TGTGCAGCGGGGCAGGGAGCGGCTGAAGCTTTCTTT.

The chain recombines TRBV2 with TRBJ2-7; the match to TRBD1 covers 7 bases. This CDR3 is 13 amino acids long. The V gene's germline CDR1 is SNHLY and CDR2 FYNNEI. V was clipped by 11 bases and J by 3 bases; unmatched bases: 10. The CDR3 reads CAGSPDRDYEQYF. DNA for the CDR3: TGTGCCGGCTCCCCCGACAGGGACTACGAGCAGTACTTC.

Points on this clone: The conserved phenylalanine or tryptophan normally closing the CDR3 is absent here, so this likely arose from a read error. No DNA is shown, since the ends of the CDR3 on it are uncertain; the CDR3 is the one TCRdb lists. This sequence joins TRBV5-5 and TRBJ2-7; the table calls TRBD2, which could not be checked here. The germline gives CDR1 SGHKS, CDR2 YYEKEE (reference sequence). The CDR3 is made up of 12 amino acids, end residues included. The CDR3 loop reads CASSPRGLAGTT.

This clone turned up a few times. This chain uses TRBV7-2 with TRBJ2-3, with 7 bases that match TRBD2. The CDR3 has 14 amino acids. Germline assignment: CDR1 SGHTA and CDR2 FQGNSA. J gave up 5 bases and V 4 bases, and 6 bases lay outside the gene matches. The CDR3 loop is CASSSPSGGDTQYF. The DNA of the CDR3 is TGTGCCAGCAGCTCCCCCTCGGGGGGAGATACGCAGTATTTT.

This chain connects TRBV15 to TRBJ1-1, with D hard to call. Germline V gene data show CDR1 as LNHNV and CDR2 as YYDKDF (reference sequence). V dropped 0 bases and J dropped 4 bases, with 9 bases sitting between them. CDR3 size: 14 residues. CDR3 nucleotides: TGTGCCACCAGCAGAGATACCGCGGGCACTGAAGCTTTCTTT. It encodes CATSRDTAGTEAFF. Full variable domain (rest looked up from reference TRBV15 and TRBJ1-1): DAMVIQNPRYQVTQFGKPVTLSCSQTLNHNVMYWYQQKSSQAPKLLFHYYDKDFNNEADTPDNFQSRRPNTSFCFLDIRSPGLGDTAMYLCATSRDTAGTEAFFGQGTRLTVV.

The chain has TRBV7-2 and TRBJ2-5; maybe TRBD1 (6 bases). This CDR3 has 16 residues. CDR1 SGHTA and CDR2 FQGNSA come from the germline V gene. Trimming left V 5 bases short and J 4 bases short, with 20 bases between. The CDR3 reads CASSAFPRGKGETQYF. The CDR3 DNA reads TGTGCCAGCAGCGCCTTTCCCAGGGGCAAGGGAGAGACCCAGTACTTC.

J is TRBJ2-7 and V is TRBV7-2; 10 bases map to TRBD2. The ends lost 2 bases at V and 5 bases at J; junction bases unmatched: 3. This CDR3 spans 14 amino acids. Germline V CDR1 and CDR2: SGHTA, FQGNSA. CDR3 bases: TGTGCCAGCAGCTTAACTAGCGGGGACGACGAGCAGTACTTC. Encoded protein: CASSLTSGDDEQYF.

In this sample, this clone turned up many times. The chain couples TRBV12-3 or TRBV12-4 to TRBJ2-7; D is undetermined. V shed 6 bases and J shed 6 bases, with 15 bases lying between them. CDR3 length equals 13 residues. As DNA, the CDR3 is TGTGCCAGCAGCGACCTGGTAGCCGGCGAGCAGTACTTC. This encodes CASSDLVAGEQYF.